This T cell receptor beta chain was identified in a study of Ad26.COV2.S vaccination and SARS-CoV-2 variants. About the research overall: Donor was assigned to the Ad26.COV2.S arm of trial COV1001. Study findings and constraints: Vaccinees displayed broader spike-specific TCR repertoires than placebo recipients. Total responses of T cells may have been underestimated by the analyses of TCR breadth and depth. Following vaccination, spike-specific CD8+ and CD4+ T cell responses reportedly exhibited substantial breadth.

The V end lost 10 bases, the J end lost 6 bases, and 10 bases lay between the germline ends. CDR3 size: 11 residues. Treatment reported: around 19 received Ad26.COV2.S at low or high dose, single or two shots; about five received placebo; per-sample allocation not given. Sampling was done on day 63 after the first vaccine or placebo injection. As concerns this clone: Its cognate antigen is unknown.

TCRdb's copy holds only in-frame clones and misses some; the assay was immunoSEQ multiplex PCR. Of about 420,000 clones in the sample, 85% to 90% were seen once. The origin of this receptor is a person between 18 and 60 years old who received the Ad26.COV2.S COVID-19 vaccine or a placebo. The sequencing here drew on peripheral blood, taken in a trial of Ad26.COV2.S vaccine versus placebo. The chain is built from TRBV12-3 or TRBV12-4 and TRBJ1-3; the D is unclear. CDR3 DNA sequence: TGTGCCAACCTGGGGAAAAACACCATATATTTT. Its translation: CANLGKNTIYF.